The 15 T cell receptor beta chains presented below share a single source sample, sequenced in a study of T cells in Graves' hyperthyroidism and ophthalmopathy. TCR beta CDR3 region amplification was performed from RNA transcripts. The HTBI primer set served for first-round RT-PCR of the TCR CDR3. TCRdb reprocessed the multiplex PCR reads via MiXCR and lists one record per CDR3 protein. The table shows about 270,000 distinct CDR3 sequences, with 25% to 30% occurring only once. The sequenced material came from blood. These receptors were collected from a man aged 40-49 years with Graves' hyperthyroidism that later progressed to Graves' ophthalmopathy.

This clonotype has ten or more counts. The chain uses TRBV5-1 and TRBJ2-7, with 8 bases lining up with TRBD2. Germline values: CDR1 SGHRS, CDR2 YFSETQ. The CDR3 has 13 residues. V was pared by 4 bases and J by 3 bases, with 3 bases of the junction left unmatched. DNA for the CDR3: TGCGCCAGCAGCCCCGCGGGAGGCTACGAGCAGTACTTC. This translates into CASSPAGGYEQYF.

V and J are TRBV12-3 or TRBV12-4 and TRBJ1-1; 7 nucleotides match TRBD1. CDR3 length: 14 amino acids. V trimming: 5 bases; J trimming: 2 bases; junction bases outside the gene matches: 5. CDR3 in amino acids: CASSQGTENTEAFF. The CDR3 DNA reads TGTGCCAGCAGTCAAGGGACAGAAAACACTGAAGCTTTCTTT.

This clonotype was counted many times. The CDR3 is CASSLSYPNNSPLHF. CDR3 nucleotides: TGTGCCAGCAGTTTGTCCTACCCTAATAATTCACCCCTCCACTTT. The V gene is TRBV12-3 or TRBV12-4, the J gene TRBJ1-6; D is unclear. This CDR3 region has 15 residues. The V end lost 3 bases, the J end lost 5 bases, and 11 bases lay between the germline ends.

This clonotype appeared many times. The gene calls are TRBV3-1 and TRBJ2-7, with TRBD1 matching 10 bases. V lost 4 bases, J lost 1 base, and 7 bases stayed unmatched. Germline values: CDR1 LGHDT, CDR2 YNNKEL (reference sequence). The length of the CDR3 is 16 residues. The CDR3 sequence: CASSRSTGGPSYEQYF. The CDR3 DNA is TGTGCCAGCAGCCGATCGACAGGGGGCCCGTCCTACGAGCAGTACTTC.

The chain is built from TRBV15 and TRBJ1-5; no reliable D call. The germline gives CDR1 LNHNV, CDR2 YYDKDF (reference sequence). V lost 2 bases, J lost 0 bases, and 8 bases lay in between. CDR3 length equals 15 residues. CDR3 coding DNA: TGTGCCACCAGCAGAACTCATAATAGCAATCAGCCCCAGCATTTT. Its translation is CATSRTHNSNQPQHF.

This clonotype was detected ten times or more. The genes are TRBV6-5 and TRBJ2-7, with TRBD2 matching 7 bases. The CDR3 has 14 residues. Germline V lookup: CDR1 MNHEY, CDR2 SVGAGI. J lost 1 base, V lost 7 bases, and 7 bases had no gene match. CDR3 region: CASTPGTNSYEQYF. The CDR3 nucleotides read TGTGCCAGCACCCCCGGGACTAATTCCTACGAGCAGTACTTC.

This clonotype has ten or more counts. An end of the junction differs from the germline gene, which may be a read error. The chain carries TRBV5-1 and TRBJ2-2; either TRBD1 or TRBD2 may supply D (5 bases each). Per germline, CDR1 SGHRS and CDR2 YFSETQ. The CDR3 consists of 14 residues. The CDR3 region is CASSLGTNTGELFF. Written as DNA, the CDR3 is TGTGCCAGCAGCTTAGGGACCAACACCGGGGAGCTGTTTTTT.

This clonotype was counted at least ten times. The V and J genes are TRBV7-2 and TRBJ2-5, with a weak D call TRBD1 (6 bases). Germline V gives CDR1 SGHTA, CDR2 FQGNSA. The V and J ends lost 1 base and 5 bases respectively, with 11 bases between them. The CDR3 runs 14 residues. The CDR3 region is CASSLDRGLETQYF. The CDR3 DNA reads TGTGCCAGCAGCTTAGATAGGGGGTTGGAGACCCAGTACTTC.

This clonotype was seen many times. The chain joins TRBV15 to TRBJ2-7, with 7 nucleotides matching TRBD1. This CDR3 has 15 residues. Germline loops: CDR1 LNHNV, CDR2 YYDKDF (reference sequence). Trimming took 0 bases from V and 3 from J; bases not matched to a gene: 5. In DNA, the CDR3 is TGTGCCACCAGCAGAGATAGGGACAGATGCTACGAGCAGTACTTC. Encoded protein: CATSRDRDRCYEQYF.

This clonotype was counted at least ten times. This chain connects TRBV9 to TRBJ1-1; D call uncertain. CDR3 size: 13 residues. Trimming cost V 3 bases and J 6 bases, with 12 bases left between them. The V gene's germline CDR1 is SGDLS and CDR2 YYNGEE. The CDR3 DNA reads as TGTGCCAGCAGCGCTGACCCGTGGCCTGAAGCTTTCTTT. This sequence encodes CASSADPWPEAFF.

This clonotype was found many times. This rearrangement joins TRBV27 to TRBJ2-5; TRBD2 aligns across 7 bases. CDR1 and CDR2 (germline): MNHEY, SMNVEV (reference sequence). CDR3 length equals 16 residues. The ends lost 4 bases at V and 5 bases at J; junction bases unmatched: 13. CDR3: CASSSRWFGSGETQYF. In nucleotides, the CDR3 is TGTGCCAGCAGTTCCCGCTGGTTCGGTAGCGGGGAGACCCAGTACTTC.

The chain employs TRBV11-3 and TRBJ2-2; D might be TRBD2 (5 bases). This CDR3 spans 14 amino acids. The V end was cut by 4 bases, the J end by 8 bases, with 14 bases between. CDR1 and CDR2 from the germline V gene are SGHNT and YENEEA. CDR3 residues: CASSSNGVSGELFF. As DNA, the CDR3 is TGTGCCAGCAGCTCCAACGGGGTGTCAGGGGAGCTGTTTTTT.

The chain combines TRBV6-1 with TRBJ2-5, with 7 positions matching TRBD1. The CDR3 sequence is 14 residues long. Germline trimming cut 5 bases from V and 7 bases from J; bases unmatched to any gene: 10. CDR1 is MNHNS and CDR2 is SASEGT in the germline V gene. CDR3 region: CASSPGDRPGTQYF. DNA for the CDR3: TGTGCCAGCAGTCCTGGGGACAGACCGGGGACCCAGTACTTC.

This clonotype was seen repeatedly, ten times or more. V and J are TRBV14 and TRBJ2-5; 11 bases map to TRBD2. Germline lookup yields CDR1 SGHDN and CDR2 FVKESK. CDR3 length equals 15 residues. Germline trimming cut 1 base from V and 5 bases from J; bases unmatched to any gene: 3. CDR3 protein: CASSQVLAGVETQYF. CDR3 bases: TGTGCCAGCAGCCAAGTACTAGCGGGAGTGGAGACCCAGTACTTC.

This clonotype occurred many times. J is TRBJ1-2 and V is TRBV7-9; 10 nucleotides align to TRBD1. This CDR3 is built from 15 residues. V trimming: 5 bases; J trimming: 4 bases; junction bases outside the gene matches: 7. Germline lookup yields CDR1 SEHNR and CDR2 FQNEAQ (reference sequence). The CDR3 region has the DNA TGTGCCAGCAGCCCGGTGGGACAGGGGACCTATGGCTACACCTTC. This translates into CASSPVGQGTYGYTF.